The entry below describes one T cell receptor beta chain. This sample was taken from a study of blood T cell repertoires in COVID-19. Looking at the study overall: Sites in the United States, Italy and Spain provided acute and convalescent COVID-19 samples.

Profiled with immunoSEQ multiplex PCR; TCRdb holds only in-frame clones, not every one. There are nearly 15,000 clones in the sample; under 85% occur only once, and roughly an eighth lies in the top ten. Germline V gene data show CDR1 as SGHNT and CDR2 as YYREEE (reference sequence). This CDR3 has 14 amino acids. J lost 3 bases, V lost 4 bases, and 5 bases had no gene match. Sequencing was done on a sample of peripheral blood. The receptor's source is a man between 60 and 70 years old with acute or convalescent COVID-19. This chain connects TRBV5-4 to TRBJ1-2; 8 bases match TRBD1. CDR3 nucleotide sequence: TGTGCCAGCAGCCGCACGACAGGGGACTATGGCTACACCTTC. Its protein product is CASSRTTGDYGYTF.